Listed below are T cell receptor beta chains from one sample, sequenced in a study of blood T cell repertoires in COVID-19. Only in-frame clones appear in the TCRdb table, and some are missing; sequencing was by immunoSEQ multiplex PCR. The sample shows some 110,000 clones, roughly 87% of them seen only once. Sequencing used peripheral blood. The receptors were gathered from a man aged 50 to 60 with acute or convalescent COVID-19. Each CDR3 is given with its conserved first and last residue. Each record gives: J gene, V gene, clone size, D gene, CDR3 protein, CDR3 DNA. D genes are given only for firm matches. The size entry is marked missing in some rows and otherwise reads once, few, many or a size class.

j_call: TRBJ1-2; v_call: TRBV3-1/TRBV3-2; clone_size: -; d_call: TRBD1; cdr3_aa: CASGRPGTANGYTF; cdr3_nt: TGTGCCAGTGGCCGGCCCGGGACAGCAAATGGCTACACCTTC
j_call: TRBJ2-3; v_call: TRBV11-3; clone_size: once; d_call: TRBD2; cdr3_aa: CASSFAQLAGRSDTQYF; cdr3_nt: TGTGCCAGCAGCTTCGCCCAACTAGCGGGTCGATCAGATACGCAGTATTTT
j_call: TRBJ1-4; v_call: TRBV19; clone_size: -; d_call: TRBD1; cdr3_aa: CASSNRDRGNEKLFF; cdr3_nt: TGTGCCAGTAGTAACCGGGACAGGGGTAATGAAAAACTGTTTTTT
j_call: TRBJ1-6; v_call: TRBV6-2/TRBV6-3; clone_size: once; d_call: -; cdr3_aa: CASSYSGGSYGGGTPLHF; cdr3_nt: TGTGCCAGCAGTTACTCCGGGGGCTCATACGGCGGGGGGACACCCCTCCACTTT
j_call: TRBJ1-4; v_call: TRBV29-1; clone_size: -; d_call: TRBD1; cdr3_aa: CSIQGGEKLFF; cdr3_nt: TGCAGCATACAGGGGGGCGAAAAACTGTTTTTT
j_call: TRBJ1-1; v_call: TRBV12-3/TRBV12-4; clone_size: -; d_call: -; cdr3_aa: CASSLRGNTEAFF; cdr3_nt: TGTGCCAGCAGTCTCCGGGGAAACACTGAAGCTTTCTTT
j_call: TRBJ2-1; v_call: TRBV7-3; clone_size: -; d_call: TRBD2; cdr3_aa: CASSLRLAGEQFF; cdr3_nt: TGTGCCAGCAGCTTACGCCTAGCGGGCGAGCAGTTCTTC
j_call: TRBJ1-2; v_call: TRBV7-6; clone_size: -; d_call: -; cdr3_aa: CASRSHREKNQNLDGYTF; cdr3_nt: TGTGCCAGCAGATCACACAGGGAAAAAAACCAAAACTTGGATGGCTACACCTTC
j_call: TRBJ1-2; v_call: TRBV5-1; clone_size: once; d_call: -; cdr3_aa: CASSLNRAGDYGYTF; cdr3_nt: TGCGCCAGCAGCTTAAACAGGGCTGGGGACTATGGCTACACCTTC
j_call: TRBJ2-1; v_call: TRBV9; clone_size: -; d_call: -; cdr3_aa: CASSLALNEQFF; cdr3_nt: TGTGCCAGCAGTCTAGCTCTCAATGAGCAGTTCTTC
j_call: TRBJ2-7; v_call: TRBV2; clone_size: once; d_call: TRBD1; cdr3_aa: CASRYRDSLYEQYF; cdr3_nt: TGTGCCAGCAGATACCGGGACAGCCTCTACGAGCAGTACTTC
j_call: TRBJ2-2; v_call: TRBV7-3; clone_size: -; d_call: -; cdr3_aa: CASRLGGPGELFF; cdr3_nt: TGTGCCAGCAGACTGGGGGGACCCGGGGAGCTGTTTTTT
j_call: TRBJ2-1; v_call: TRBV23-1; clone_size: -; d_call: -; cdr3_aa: CASSPNRISKPPRWSYNEQFF; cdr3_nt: TGCGCCAGCAGTCCCAATCGTATATCCAAACCTCCTCGGTGGTCCTACAATGAGCAGTTCTTC
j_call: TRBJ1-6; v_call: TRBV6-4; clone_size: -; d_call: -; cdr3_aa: CASSRTATNSPLHF; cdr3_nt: TGTGCCAGCTCTCGGACAGCCACGAATTCACCCCTCCACTTT
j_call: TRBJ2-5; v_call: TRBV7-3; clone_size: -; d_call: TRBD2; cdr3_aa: CASSLNPSGGKGETQYF; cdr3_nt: TGTGCCAGCAGCTTAAATCCCAGCGGGGGTAAAGGAGAGACCCAGTACTTC
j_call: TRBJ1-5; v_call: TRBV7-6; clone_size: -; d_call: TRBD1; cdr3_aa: CASSLGRQGASPQHF; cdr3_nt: TGTGCCAGCAGCTTAGGCCGACAGGGGGCAAGCCCCCAGCATTTT
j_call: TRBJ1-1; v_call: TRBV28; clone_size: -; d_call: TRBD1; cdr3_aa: CASSLGAVNRGPLF; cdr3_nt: TGTGCCAGCAGTTTGGGCGCCGTAAACAGGGGGCCCCTCTTT
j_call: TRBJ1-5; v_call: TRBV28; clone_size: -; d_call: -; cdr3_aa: CASSLNRNQPQHF; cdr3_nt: TGTGCCAGCAGTTTGAACAGGAATCAGCCCCAGCATTTT
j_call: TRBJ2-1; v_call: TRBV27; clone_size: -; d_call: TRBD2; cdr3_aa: CASRLGLAGASEQFF; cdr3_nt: TGTGCCAGCAGGTTGGGTCTAGCGGGAGCGTCTGAGCAGTTCTTC
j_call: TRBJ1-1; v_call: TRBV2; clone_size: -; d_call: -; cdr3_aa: CASSDLDSAANTEAFF; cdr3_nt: TGTGCCAGCAGTGATCTGGACTCCGCCGCGAACACTGAAGCTTTCTTT
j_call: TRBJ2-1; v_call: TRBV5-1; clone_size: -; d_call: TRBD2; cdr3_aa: CASSPGTSVYNEQFF; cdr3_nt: TGCGCCAGCAGCCCCGGGACTAGCGTGTACAATGAGCAGTTCTTC
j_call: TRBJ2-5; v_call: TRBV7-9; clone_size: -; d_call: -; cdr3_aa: CASSGGVGETQYF; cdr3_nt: TGTGCCAGCTCCGGGGGTGTCGGTGAGACCCAGTACTTC
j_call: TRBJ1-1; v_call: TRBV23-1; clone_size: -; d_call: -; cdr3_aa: CASNQGENTEAFF; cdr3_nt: TGCGCCAGCAACCAAGGGGAAAACACTGAAGCTTTCTTT
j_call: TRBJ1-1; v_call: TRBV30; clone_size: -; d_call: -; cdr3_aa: CAWSVGRSEAFF; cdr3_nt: TGTGCCTGGAGTGTTGGGCGATCTGAAGCTTTCTTT
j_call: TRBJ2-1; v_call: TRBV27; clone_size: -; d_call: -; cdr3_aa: CASSTEPGAYNEQFF; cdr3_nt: TGTGCCAGCAGTACTGAGCCGGGGGCCTACAATGAGCAGTTCTTC
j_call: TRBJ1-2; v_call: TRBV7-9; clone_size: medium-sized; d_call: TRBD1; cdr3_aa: CASRTWDRDGYTF; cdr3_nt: TGTGCCAGCAGAACCTGGGACAGGGATGGCTACACCTTC
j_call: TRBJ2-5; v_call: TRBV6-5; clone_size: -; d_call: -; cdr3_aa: CATQGPPQETQYF; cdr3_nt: TGTGCCACCCAGGGTCCGCCACAAGAGACCCAGTACTTC
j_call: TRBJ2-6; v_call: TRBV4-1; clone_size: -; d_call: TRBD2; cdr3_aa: CASSQRTSGSSGANVLTF; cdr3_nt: TGCGCCAGCAGCCAGAGGACTAGCGGGTCCTCTGGGGCCAACGTCCTGACTTTC
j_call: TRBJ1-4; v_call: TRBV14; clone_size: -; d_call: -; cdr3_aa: CASSQTNWNEKLFF; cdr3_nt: TGTGCCAGCAGCCAAACTAACTGGAATGAAAAACTGTTTTTT
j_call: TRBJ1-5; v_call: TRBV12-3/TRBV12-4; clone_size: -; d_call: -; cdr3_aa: CASTQGRVQPQHF; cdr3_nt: TGTGCCAGCACCCAGGGGCGAGTTCAGCCCCAGCATTTT
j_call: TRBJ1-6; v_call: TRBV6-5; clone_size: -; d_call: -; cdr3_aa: CASRTEMRYNSPLHF; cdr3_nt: TGTGCCAGTCGGACAGAAATGAGATATAATTCACCCCTCCACTTT
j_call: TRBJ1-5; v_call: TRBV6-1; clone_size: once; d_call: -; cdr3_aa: CASSEGRQFNQPQHF; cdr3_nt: TGTGCCAGCAGTGAGGGCAGACAGTTCAATCAGCCCCAGCATTTT
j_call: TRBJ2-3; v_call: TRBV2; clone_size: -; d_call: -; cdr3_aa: CASSEQDFSTDTQYF; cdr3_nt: TGTGCCAGCAGTGAGCAAGACTTCAGCACAGATACGCAGTATTTT
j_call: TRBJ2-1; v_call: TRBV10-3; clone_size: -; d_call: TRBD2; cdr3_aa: CAIRCLAGSVCAHEQFF; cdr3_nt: TGTGCCATCAGATGCCTAGCGGGATCGGTCTGCGCTCATGAGCAGTTCTTC
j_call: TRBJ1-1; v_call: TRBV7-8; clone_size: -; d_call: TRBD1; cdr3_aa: CASSRLGGVGTEAFF; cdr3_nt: TGTGCCAGCAGCAGACTAGGGGGCGTCGGGACTGAAGCTTTCTTT
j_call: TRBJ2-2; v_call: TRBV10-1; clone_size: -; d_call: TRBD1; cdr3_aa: CASSGTGAGELFF; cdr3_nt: TGCGCCAGCAGTGGAACAGGGGCCGGGGAGCTGTTTTTT
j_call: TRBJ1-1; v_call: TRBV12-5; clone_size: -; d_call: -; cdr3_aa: CASAAEVNTEAFF; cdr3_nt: TGTGCTAGTGCAGCTGAGGTGAACACTGAAGCTTTCTTT
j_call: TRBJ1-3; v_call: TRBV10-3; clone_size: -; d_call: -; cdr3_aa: CAISESRASGNTIYF; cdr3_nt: TGTGCCATCAGTGAGAGCAGGGCCTCTGGAAACACCATATATTTT
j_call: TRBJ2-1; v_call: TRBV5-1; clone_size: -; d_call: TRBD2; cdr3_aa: CASSLVGSGSNEQFF; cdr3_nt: TGCGCCAGCAGCTTGGTCGGTAGCGGGAGCAACGAGCAGTTCTTC
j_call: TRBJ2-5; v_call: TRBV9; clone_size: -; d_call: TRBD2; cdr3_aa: CASSPSGVPGETQYF; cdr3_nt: TGTGCCAGCAGCCCGAGCGGGGTCCCCGGAGAGACCCAGTACTTC
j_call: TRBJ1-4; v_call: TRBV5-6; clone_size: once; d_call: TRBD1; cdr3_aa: CASSASTGVNEKLFF; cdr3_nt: TGTGCCAGCAGCGCCTCGACAGGGGTTAATGAAAAACTGTTTTTT
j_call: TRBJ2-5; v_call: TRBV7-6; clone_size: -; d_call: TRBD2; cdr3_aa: CASSPTSGGQETQYF; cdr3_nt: TGTGCCAGCAGCCCGACTAGCGGGGGCCAAGAGACCCAGTACTTC
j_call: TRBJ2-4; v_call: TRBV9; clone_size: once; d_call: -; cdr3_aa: CASSVDSGGGNIQYF; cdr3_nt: TGTGCCAGCAGCGTAGACTCCGGGGGAGGAAACATTCAGTACTTC
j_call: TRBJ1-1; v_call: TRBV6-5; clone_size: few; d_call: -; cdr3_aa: CASLYRDLAEAFF; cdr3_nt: TGTGCCAGCCTCTACAGGGACCTGGCTGAAGCTTTCTTT
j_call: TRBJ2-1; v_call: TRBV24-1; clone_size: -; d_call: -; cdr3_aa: CATSPGSYNEQFF; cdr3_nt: TGTGCCACCTCCCCGGGCTCCTACAATGAGCAGTTCTTC